This T cell receptor beta chain originates from a study of T cell repertoires in cytomegalovirus infection. Looking at the study overall: HLA-B-restricted CMV epitopes that are well studied, plus recently identified HLA-C-restricted ones, were used by the study. Public TCR beta signatures indicated both CMV infection and matching HLA type. Overall study results and limits: Ex vivo, HLA-C-restricted CMV-specific TCR beta clonotypes prevailed over the rest of the response. Individuals carrying CMV plus the relevant HLA were identified by cumulative frequency of public TCR beta families.

Worth noting for this clonotype: As yet, its antigen is unknown.

Trimming took 2 bases from V and 0 from J, leaving 11 bases between them. CDR3 size: 16 residues. Germline V gives CDR1 MNHEY, CDR2 SMNVEV (reference sequence). MiXCR, applied by TCRdb to the reads, yields one record per CDR3 protein. The data contain approximately 730,000 distinct CDR3 sequences, around 29% of them singletons. The source was cultured CD8+ T cells from PBMCs, collected from culture after CMV antigen stimulation. The chain uses TRBV27 and TRBJ2-1; perhaps TRBD1 as D (5 bases). The TCR originated in a human donor in good health (CMV status not recorded). Some clones in this sample may be carry-over from other donors' samples. The CDR3: CASSLSQGLSYNEQFF. The CDR3 bases are TGTGCCAGCAGTTTAAGTCAGGGCCTCTCCTACAATGAGCAGTTCTTC.